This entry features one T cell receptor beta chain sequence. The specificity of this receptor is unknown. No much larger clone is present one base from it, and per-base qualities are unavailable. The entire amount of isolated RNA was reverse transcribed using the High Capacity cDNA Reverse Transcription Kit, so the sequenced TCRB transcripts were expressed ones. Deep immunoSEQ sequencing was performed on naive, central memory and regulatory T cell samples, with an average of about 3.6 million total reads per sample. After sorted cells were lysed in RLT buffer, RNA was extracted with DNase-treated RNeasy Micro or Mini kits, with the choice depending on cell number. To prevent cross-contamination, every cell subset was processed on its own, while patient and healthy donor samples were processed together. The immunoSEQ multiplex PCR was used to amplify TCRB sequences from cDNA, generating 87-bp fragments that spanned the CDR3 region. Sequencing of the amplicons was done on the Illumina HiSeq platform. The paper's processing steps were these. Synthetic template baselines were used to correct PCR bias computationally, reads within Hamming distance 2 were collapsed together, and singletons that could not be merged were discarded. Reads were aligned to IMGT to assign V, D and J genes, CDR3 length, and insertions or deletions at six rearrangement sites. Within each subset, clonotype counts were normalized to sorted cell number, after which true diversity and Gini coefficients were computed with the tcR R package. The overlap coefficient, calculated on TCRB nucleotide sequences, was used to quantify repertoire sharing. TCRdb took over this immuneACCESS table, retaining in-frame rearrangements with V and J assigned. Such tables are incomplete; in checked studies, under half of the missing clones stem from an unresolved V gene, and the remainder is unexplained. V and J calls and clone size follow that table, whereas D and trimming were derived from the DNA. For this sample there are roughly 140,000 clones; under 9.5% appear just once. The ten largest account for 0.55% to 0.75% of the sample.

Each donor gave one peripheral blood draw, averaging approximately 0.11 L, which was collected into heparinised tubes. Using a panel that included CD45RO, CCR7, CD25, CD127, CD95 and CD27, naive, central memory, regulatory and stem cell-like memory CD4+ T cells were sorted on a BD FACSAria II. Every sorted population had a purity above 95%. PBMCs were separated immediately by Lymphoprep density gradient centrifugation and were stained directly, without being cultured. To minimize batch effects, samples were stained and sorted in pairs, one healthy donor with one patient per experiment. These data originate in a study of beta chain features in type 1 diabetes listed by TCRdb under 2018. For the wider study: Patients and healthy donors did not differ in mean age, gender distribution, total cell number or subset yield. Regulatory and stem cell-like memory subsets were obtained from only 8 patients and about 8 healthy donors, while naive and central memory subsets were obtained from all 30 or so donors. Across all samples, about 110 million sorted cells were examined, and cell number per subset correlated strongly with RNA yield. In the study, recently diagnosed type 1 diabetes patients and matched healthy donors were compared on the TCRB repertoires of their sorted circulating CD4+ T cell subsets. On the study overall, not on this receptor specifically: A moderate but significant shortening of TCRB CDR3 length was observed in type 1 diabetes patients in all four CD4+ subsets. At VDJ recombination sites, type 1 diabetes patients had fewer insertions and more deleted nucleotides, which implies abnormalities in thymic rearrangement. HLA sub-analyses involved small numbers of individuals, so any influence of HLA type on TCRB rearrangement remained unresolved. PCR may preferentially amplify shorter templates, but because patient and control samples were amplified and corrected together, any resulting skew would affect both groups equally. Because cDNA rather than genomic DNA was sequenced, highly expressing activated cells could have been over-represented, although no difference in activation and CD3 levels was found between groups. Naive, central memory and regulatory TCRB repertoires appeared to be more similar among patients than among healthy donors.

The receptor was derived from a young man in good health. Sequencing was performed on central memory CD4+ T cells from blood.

The CDR3 corresponds to CASSSGNYGYTF. The DNA sequence is TGTGCCAGTAGTTCGGGAAACTATGGCTACACCTTC. The rearranged segments are TRBV19 and TRBJ1-2; there is no confident call for the D gene. Via the germline V gene (reference sequence), CDR1 is LNHDA and CDR2 SQIVND. From cysteine to phenylalanine, the CDR3 is 12 amino acids long. The DNA shown is the 36-base CDR3, in frame from base 1. V is pared back by 5 bases and J by 2 bases, with 6 bases lying between the germline termini.